This T cell receptor beta chain originates from a study of identical twins. Study observations and caveats: Twin sharing of out-of-frame TCR alpha was underestimated by models in monozygotic pairs. One should note that invariant MAIT and iNKT cells could partly confound zero-insertion analyses.

V dropped 5 bases and J dropped 5 bases, with 13 bases sitting between them. The CDR3 runs to 14 residues. A single record per CDR3 protein comes from TCRdb applying MiXCR to the 5' RACE reads. The sample includes some 730,000 distinct CDR3 sequences, 15% to 20% of them seen just once. As regards this clonotype: Its antigen remains unknown.

The same sample was also studied in work on T cells expressing NK-cell markers. That work states: One of the eight sequenced donors was seronegative, whereas the other seven were HCMV-seropositive.

Sample: PBMCs. This sequence was found in a woman aged 18 to 35 in good health. This chain links TRBV12-3 or TRBV12-4 with TRBJ2-1; D is unclear. CDR3 sequence reads: CASSPAGPNNEQFF. The CDR3 DNA is TGTGCCAGCAGTCCGGCCGGGCCGAACAATGAGCAGTTCTTC.